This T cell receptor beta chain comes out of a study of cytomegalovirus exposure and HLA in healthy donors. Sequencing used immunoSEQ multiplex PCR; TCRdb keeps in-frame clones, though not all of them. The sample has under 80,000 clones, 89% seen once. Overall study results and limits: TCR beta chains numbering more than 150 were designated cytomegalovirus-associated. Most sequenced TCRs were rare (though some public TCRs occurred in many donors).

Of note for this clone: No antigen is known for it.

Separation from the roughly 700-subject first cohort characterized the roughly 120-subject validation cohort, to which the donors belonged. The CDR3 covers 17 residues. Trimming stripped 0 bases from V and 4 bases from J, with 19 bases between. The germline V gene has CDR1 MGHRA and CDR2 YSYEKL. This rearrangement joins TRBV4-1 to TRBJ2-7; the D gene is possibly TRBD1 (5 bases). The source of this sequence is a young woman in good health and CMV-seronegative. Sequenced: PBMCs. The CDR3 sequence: CASSQDPEGSRGYEQYF. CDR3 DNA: TGCGCCAGCAGCCAAGATCCGGAAGGTAGTAGGGGTTACGAGCAGTACTTC.